These T cell receptor beta chains were read from a single sample in a study of blood T cells in healthy people across ages. A single record per CDR3 protein comes from TCRdb applying MiXCR to the 5' RACE reads. The sample has about 1,400,000 distinct CDR3 sequences; roughly 64% are singletons. Sequencing input: blood. The source of these receptors is a man younger than 30 in good health. Each CDR3 is given with its conserved first and last residue. The order of the fields is CDR3 protein, CDR3 DNA, J gene, V gene, clone size, D gene. D genes are given only for firm matches. A row's size may be missing; if present it is once, few, many or a size class.

CDR3 protein: CASSPRQAAEQYF
CDR3 DNA: TGTGCCAGCAGTCCCCGGCAGGCCGCGGAGCAGTACTTC
J gene: TRBJ2-4
V gene: TRBV12-3/TRBV12-4
clone size: -
D gene: -

CDR3 protein: CSAMTSGTQETQYF
CDR3 DNA: TGCAGTGCCATGACTAGCGGGACTCAAGAGACCCAGTACTTC
J gene: TRBJ2-5
V gene: TRBV20-1
clone size: few
D gene: TRBD2

CDR3 protein: CASRYNQETQYF
CDR3 DNA: TGTGCCAGCAGGTATAACCAAGAGACCCAGTACTTC
J gene: TRBJ2-5
V gene: TRBV6-5
clone size: -
D gene: -

CDR3 protein: CATSDATGNLHF
CDR3 DNA: TGTGCCACCAGTGACGCGACAGGAAACCTCCACTTT
J gene: TRBJ1-6
V gene: TRBV24-1
clone size: -
D gene: -

CDR3 protein: CASSRRGTQETQYF
CDR3 DNA: TGTGCCAGCAGCCGCCGGGGGACACAAGAGACCCAGTACTTC
J gene: TRBJ2-5
V gene: TRBV27
clone size: -
D gene: -

CDR3 protein: CASSALGGPLYGYTF
CDR3 DNA: TGTGCCAGCAGTGCCCTCGGGGGACCTCTCTATGGCTACACCTTC
J gene: TRBJ1-2
V gene: TRBV6-2/TRBV6-3
clone size: -
D gene: -

CDR3 protein: CAISELGQGRNEQFF
CDR3 DNA: TGTGCCATCAGTGAGTTAGGACAGGGGAGGAATGAGCAGTTCTTC
J gene: TRBJ2-1
V gene: TRBV10-3
clone size: -
D gene: TRBD1

CDR3 protein: CASSSLPTVEAFF
CDR3 DNA: TGTGCCAGCAGTTCCCTCCCGACCGTTGAAGCTTTCTTT
J gene: TRBJ1-1
V gene: TRBV27
clone size: -
D gene: -

CDR3 protein: CSVAGTVNYGYTF
CDR3 DNA: TGCAGCGTGGCAGGGACCGTTAACTATGGCTACACCTTC
J gene: TRBJ1-2
V gene: TRBV29-1
clone size: once
D gene: -

CDR3 protein: CASSQRQGVMNEQFF
CDR3 DNA: TGTGCCAGCTCCCAGAGACAGGGGGTAATGAATGAGCAGTTCTTC
J gene: TRBJ2-1
V gene: TRBV18
clone size: -
D gene: TRBD1

CDR3 protein: CATSDTREGAKNIQYF
CDR3 DNA: TGTGCCACCAGTGATACCCGTGAGGGAGCCAAAAACATTCAGTACTTC
J gene: TRBJ2-4
V gene: TRBV24-1
clone size: -
D gene: -

CDR3 protein: CASSLAMAGNQPQHF
CDR3 DNA: TGTGCCAGCAGCTTGGCGATGGCGGGGAATCAGCCCCAGCATTTT
J gene: TRBJ1-5
V gene: TRBV5-6
clone size: -
D gene: -

CDR3 protein: CASRGDSSSPLHF
CDR3 DNA: TGTGCCAGCCGGGGGGACAGCTCTTCACCCCTCCACTTT
J gene: TRBJ1-6
V gene: TRBV7-9
clone size: few
D gene: TRBD1

CDR3 protein: CASSFGQGVRPQHF
CDR3 DNA: TGTGCCAGCAGTTTCGGACAGGGGGTACGGCCCCAGCATTTT
J gene: TRBJ1-5
V gene: TRBV6-5
clone size: once
D gene: TRBD1

CDR3 protein: CASRGAQEGYTF
CDR3 DNA: TGTGCCAGTCGGGGGGCGCAGGAAGGCTACACCTTC
J gene: TRBJ1-2
V gene: TRBV7-2
clone size: -
D gene: -

CDR3 protein: CASSLRIQGSRVYTF
CDR3 DNA: TGCGCCAGCAGCCTTCGGATACAGGGAAGTAGGGTCTACACCTTC
J gene: TRBJ1-2
V gene: TRBV4-1
clone size: -
D gene: -

CDR3 protein: CASSQDSSGANVLTF
CDR3 DNA: TGTGCCAGCAGCCAAGATAGCTCTGGGGCCAACGTCCTGACTTTC
J gene: TRBJ2-6
V gene: TRBV3-1
clone size: many
D gene: -

CDR3 protein: CASRDRAPIEPQHF
CDR3 DNA: TGTGCCAGCAGGGACAGGGCTCCGATCGAGCCCCAGCATTTT
J gene: TRBJ1-5
V gene: TRBV12-3/TRBV12-4
clone size: -
D gene: TRBD1

CDR3 protein: CASSLVRAEPNEQFF
CDR3 DNA: TGTGCCAGCAGTTTAGTACGAGCGGAACCGAATGAGCAGTTCTTC
J gene: TRBJ2-1
V gene: TRBV12-3/TRBV12-4
clone size: -
D gene: -

CDR3 protein: CASSPRGEDNEKLFF
CDR3 DNA: TGTGCCAGCAGCCCACGGGGAGAGGATAATGAAAAACTGTTTTTT
J gene: TRBJ1-4
V gene: TRBV21-1
clone size: -
D gene: -

CDR3 protein: CASSLVRDEKNIQYF
CDR3 DNA: TGTGCCAGCAGCTTAGTGAGGGATGAGAAAAACATTCAGTACTTC
J gene: TRBJ2-4
V gene: TRBV7-9
clone size: -
D gene: -

CDR3 protein: CASSQAGAGQGSTDTQYF
CDR3 DNA: TGCGCCAGCAGCCAAGCGGGGGCAGGACAGGGGAGCACAGATACGCAGTATTTT
J gene: TRBJ2-3
V gene: TRBV4-1
clone size: -
D gene: TRBD1

CDR3 protein: CSARDRLAGAHPSTDTQYF
CDR3 DNA: TGCAGTGCTAGAGATCGACTAGCGGGGGCCCACCCTAGCACAGATACGCAGTATTTT
J gene: TRBJ2-3
V gene: TRBV20-1
clone size: -
D gene: TRBD2

CDR3 protein: CATSSPAISGTDTQYF
CDR3 DNA: TGTGCCACCAGCTCCCCGGCCATTAGCGGCACAGATACGCAGTATTTT
J gene: TRBJ2-3
V gene: TRBV15
clone size: -
D gene: -

CDR3 protein: CASSPRSGSYNEQFF
CDR3 DNA: TGTGCCAGCAGTCCACGCAGCGGGAGCTACAATGAGCAGTTCTTC
J gene: TRBJ2-1
V gene: TRBV12-3/TRBV12-4
clone size: -
D gene: TRBD2

CDR3 protein: CASSRRVAGSHSGASVLTF
CDR3 DNA: TGTGCCAGCAGCCGTCGGGTAGCGGGGTCCCACTCTGGGGCCAGCGTCCTGACTTTC
J gene: TRBJ2-6
V gene: TRBV7-9
clone size: -
D gene: TRBD2

CDR3 protein: CSASTRGLAKNIQYF
CDR3 DNA: TGCAGTGCCTCTACAAGGGGCCTAGCCAAAAACATTCAGTACTTC
J gene: TRBJ2-4
V gene: TRBV20-1
clone size: -
D gene: -